This T cell receptor beta chain was found in a study of blood T cell repertoires in COVID-19. As for the study in general: Samples taken during acute and convalescent COVID-19 were collected in the United States, Italy and Spain. Sources were T cells, B-cell-depleted T cells, or PBMCs; the material itself was cDNA or gDNA.

In the authors' methods: Estimated nucleated cell counts came from reference gene primer amplification. This table comes from immunoSEQ multiplex PCR, and its TCRdb copy is limited to in-frame clones, with some not included. The V and J calls and clone size are taken from that table; D and trimming were inferred from the DNA. This sample yields under 300,000 clones, of which 85% to 90% are seen a single time; 0.99% belongs to the top ten. This clone was detected only once. Germline V gene sequence: CDR1 SGHDT, CDR2 YYEEEE. Germline trimming cut 3 bases from V and 4 bases from J; bases unmatched to any gene: 2. The CDR3 runs 13 residues.

The rearrangement joins TRBV5-6 to TRBJ1-2; 8 positions agree with TRBD1. The sequenced sample consisted of peripheral blood. The TCR originated in a woman between 35 and 50 years old who had recovered from COVID-19. The CDR3 sequence: CASSSDRGYGYTF. CDR3 sequence (DNA): TGTGCCAGCAGCTCCGACAGGGGCTATGGCTACACCTTC.